This TCR beta chain was profiled in a study of T-cell reconstitution after alpha-beta-depleted transplantation in children. The study's findings and limits: Day-60 TCRbeta diversity that was high in some patients was derived from surviving recipient T cells and thymic progenitors. From newly produced T cells came most of the T-cell counts and diversity one year after transplant. Expanded graft clones numbering several hundred reportedly gave rise to alpha-beta T cells about two months after transplant.

TCRbeta library preparation incorporated unique molecular identifiers. A single record per CDR3 protein comes from TCRdb applying MiXCR to the PCR reads. The sample shows around 270,000 distinct CDR3 sequences, over 9% of them seen only once. This clonotype was found many times. What it recognizes is unknown. This clonotype was sampled from a boy younger than two with acute myeloid leukemia, due to receive a stem cell transplant. The source was PBMCs, collected before TCRalphabeta/CD19-depleted stem cell transplant.

CDR3 DNA: TGTGCCATCAGTGTGGGCATTGGGGACCAGTACTTC. Translating it yields CAISVGIGDQYF. The gene calls are TRBV10-3 and TRBJ2-5; no clear D. Germline CDR1 ENHRY, CDR2 SYGVKD. Trimming cost V 4 bases and J 10 bases, with 13 bases left between them. The CDR3 runs 12 residues.